Shown below are 10 T cell receptor beta chains from a single sample sequenced in a study of cytomegalovirus exposure and HLA in healthy donors. The PCR had 60 Vbeta and 13 Jbeta primers. Profiled with immunoSEQ multiplex PCR; TCRdb holds only in-frame clones, not every one. The table records roughly 130,000 clones, 75% to 90% of them present only once. The source material was PBMCs. The receptor source for this set is a man aged 35-49 years in good health and CMV-seronegative.

This chain links TRBV30 with TRBJ1-5; 8 bases agree with TRBD1. Germline assignment: CDR1 GTSNPN and CDR2 SVGIG (reference sequence). Unmatched junction bases numbered 16, after V lost 4 bases and J lost 11 bases. This CDR3 is 15 amino acids long. The DNA of the CDR3 is TGTGCCTGGACCCCCAGGGGGCGGGGAGGATGGACCCAGCATTTT. It encodes CAWTPRGRGGWTQHF.

V usage is TRBV11-3 and J usage is TRBJ2-7, with 9 bases lining up with TRBD1. V lost 5 bases and J lost 3; bases outside the gene matches: 2. The CDR3 runs to 13 residues. Germline assignment: CDR1 SGHNT and CDR2 YENEEA. CDR3 sequence reads: CASSPGQGYEQYF. The CDR3, as DNA: TGTGCCAGCAGCCCGGGACAGGGCTACGAGCAGTACTTC.

The sample holds one count of this clone. The chain has TRBV5-1 and TRBJ2-1, with 9 bases matching TRBD2. Per germline, CDR1 SGHRS and CDR2 YFSETQ. The CDR3 is 15 residues long. Unmatched junction bases numbered 4, after V lost 3 bases and J lost 3 bases. CDR3 sequence reads: CASSSGTSNYNEQFF. In DNA, the CDR3 is TGCGCCAGCAGCTCCGGGACTAGCAACTACAATGAGCAGTTCTTC. Complete variable domain (other parts from reference TRBV5-1 and TRBJ2-1): KAGVTQTPRYLIKTRGQQVTLSCSPISGHRSVSWYQQTPGQGLQFLFEYFSETQRNKGNFPGRFSGRQFSNSRSEMNVSTLELGDSALYLCASSSGTSNYNEQFFGPGTRLTVL.

The gene calls are TRBV19 and TRBJ2-1; 13 bases are shared with TRBD2. The CDR3 spans 15 residues. The germline V gene has CDR1 LNHDA and CDR2 SQIVND (reference sequence). J lost 6 bases, V lost 6 bases, and 5 bases had no gene match. The DNA for the CDR3 is TGTGCCAGTAGAACCGGGACTAGCGGGATCAATGAGCAGTTCTTC. Translating it yields CASRTGTSGINEQFF.

This chain uses TRBV28 with TRBJ1-1, with 7 bases that match TRBD1. The CDR3 is made up of 14 amino acids. CDR1 and CDR2 (germline): MDHEN, SYDVKM. V lost 8 bases, J lost 0 bases, and 6 bases stayed unmatched. CDR3 in amino acids: CASWGRGVNTEAFF. CDR3 sequence (DNA): TGTGCCAGCTGGGGCAGGGGGGTGAACACTGAAGCTTTCTTT.

V gene TRBV13 combines with J gene TRBJ1-5; the D gene is possibly TRBD1 (5 bases). V gave up 2 bases and J gave up 5 bases, with 7 bases separating them. The CDR3 totals 13 residues. CDR1 and CDR2 from the germline V gene are PRHDT and FYEKMQ (reference sequence). CDR3 sequence (DNA): TGTGCCAGCAGCTTAATAGGGGATCAGCCCCAGCATTTT. The encoded protein is CASSLIGDQPQHF.

The rearrangement joins TRBV21-1 to TRBJ2-3; TRBD2 was called by the table and not checked on the DNA. TRBV21-1 is a pseudogene. The CDR3 has 17 amino acids. The CDR3 loop reads CASSRLSGSTSTDTQYF. In DNA, the CDR3 is TGTGCCAGCAGCAGACTTAGCGGGAGCACTAGCACAGATACGCAGTATTTT.

The gene calls are TRBV19 and TRBJ2-4; 9 bases agree with TRBD1. Germline V gene sequence: CDR1 LNHDA, CDR2 SQIVND (reference sequence). J lost 0 bases, V lost 10 bases, and 10 bases had no gene match. CDR3 length: 16 amino acids. Here the CDR3 reads CATSPGQGRAKNIQYF. Here the CDR3 DNA reads TGTGCCACCTCCCCTGGACAGGGGAGAGCCAAAAACATTCAGTACTTC.

This clone has a single count. The rearrangement joins TRBV25-1 to TRBJ2-1; 12 nucleotides agree with TRBD1. The CDR3 length is 14 residues. CDR1 and CDR2 from the germline V gene are MGHDK and SYGVNS. V gave up 8 bases and J gave up 8 bases; unmatched junction bases: 7. CDR3 region: CASAGTGGFDEQFF. The CDR3 DNA reads TGTGCCAGCGCCGGGACAGGGGGCTTCGATGAGCAGTTCTTC.

The sample holds one count of this clone. The chain employs TRBV5-1 and TRBJ2-6, with 9 bases matching TRBD1. The CDR3 is 19 residues long. Germline CDR1 is SGHRS and CDR2 is YFSETQ. With V trimmed by 2 bases and J by 0 bases, 9 bases remained unmatched. In nucleotides, the CDR3 is TGCGCCAGCAGCTTCACACTGACAGGGGGAGCCTCTGGGGCCAACGTCCTGACTTTC. Residues: CASSFTLTGGASGANVLTF.